This TCR beta chain was observed in a study of shared clonotypes between healthy human individuals. Study-wide findings and caveats: Sharing of clonotypes among donors was expected to vary with sequencing depth.

Libraries were prepared by immunoSEQ multiplex PCR; TCRdb keeps only in-frame clonotypes and omits some of them. In the table there are more than 2,000,000 clones, approximately 90% of which are singletons. To note about this clone: The target antigen is unknown.

Germline V lookup: CDR1 SGHRS, CDR2 YFSETQ. Unmatched junction bases numbered 4, after V lost 1 base and J lost 0 bases. The CDR3 is 16 residues long. The specimen sequenced was naive CD4+ T cells sorted from blood. Subset noted: CD45RA+ positively selected. This TCR came from a man aged 18 to 29 in good health. The V call is TRBV5-1, the J call TRBJ2-3, with TRBD2 identical over 8 bases. CDR3 amino acids: CASSLRASGSTDTQYF. CDR3 sequence (DNA): TGCGCCAGCAGCTTGAGGGCTAGCGGGAGCACAGATACGCAGTATTTT.